Following are 21 T cell receptor beta chains from one sample sequenced in a study of blood T cells in healthy people across ages. A second PCR, run for about 6 to 11 cycles, used a sample-barcoded 5' primer plus a J-beta primer mix. TCRdb called the 5' RACE reads again in MiXCR, with one record for every CDR3 protein. The sample records 650,000 to 800,000 distinct CDR3 sequences, around 43% being singletons. The sample comprised blood. Receptors were obtained from a man aged 60-69 years in good health.

This clonotype came up a few times. The gene calls are TRBV15 and TRBJ2-5; no clear D gene. The CDR3 spans 15 residues. Germline CDR1 and CDR2: LNHNV and YYDKDF (reference sequence). V lost 0 bases, J lost 4 bases, and 12 bases lay in between. The CDR3 region is CATSRDVGGGETQYF. DNA of the CDR3: TGTGCCACCAGCAGAGATGTTGGCGGCGGAGAGACCCAGTACTTC.

This clonotype was found a few times. The gene calls are TRBV27 and TRBJ2-7; D might be TRBD2 (7 bases). The J call is doubtful: the DNA matches TRBJ2-5 better. The germline V gene encodes CDR1 MNHEY and CDR2 SMNVEV (reference sequence). CDR3 size: 16 residues. The CDR3 loop reads CASSSPWGGKDETQYF. Here the CDR3 DNA reads TGTGCCAGCAGTTCCCCTTGGGGGGGCAAGGACGAGACCCAGTACTTC.

The sample holds a few counts of this clonotype. The chain combines TRBV11-1 with TRBJ2-5, with D possibly matching TRBD2 (6 bases). Per the germline V gene, CDR1 is SGHAT and CDR2 is FQDESV (reference sequence). V was shortened by 1 base and J by 1 base, with 10 bases between the two germline ends. The CDR3 is 15 amino acids. CDR3 DNA: TGTGCCAGCAGCTTAGTTCCCGGGAGCCAAGAGACCCAGTACTTC. It is translated as CASSLVPGSQETQYF.

The CDR3 DNA reads TGTGCCAGCCTCCGGGGGAGACGTTCTGGGGCCAACGTCCTGACTTTC. This gives the protein CASLRGRRSGANVLTF. The V gene is TRBV28, the J gene TRBJ2-6, with D perhaps matching TRBD2 (6 bases). CDR3 size: 16 residues. The V end lost 8 bases, the J end lost 1 base, and 15 bases lay between the germline ends. Germline-derived CDR1 and CDR2 are MDHEN and SYDVKM. Supplemented by reference TRBV28 and TRBJ2-6, the full variable domain reads DVKVTQSSRYLVKRTGEKVFLECVQDMDHENMFWYRQDPGLGLRLIYFSYDVKMKEKGDIPEGYSVSREKKERFSLILESASTNQTSMYLCASLRGRRSGANVLTFGAGSRLTVL.

The chain employs TRBV7-2 and TRBJ2-1; D is tentatively TRBD1 or TRBD2 (6 bases each). Looked up from germline, CDR1 is SGHTA and CDR2 is FQGNSA. CDR3 length: 15 residues. Trimming removed 2 bases from V and 4 bases from J, with 12 bases in between. The CDR3: CASSLFRGLYNEQFF. The CDR3 region has the DNA TGTGCCAGCAGCTTATTCCGGGGGCTGTACAATGAGCAGTTCTTC.

V and J are TRBV11-3 and TRBJ2-1, with 7 bases identical to TRBD2. From germline, CDR1 is SGHNT and CDR2 YENEEA. Trimming at V came to 0 bases and at J to 4 bases, leaving 12 bases not matched to a gene. CDR3 length equals 18 residues. The CDR3 DNA reads TGTGCCAGCAGCTTAGATCCCCTAGCTAGCGGATCTTACAATGAGCAGTTCTTC. Its translation is CASSLDPLASGSYNEQFF.

The chain couples TRBV10-3 to TRBJ2-2; TRBD1 is a possible D gene (5 bases). Per the germline V gene, CDR1 is ENHRY and CDR2 is SYGVKD. The CDR3 loop spans 16 amino acids. V lost 0 bases and J lost 1, with 9 bases in between. The CDR3 DNA sequence: TGTGCCATCAGTGAGTCGGGGCTACAGAACACCGGGGAGCTGTTTTTT. Amino acid sequence: CAISESGLQNTGELFF.

The chain has TRBV6-5 and TRBJ2-7; the D call may be TRBD1 or TRBD2 (5 bases each). Germline V lookup: CDR1 MNHEY, CDR2 SVGAGI. The CDR3 extends over 13 amino acids. The germline V and J ends were trimmed by 6 bases and 5 bases, with 14 bases remaining between them. The CDR3 DNA reads as TGTGCCAGCAGGACAGTACTAGTGGACGAGCAGTACTTC. Protein product: CASRTVLVDEQYF.

This sequence joins TRBV6-5 and TRBJ2-1, with D possibly being TRBD1 or TRBD2 (5 bases each). The J call may not be correct, given that the DNA end is closer to TRBJ2-7. Germline-derived CDR1 and CDR2 are MNHEY and SVGAGI. The CDR3 contains 15 residues. CDR3 coding DNA: TGTGCCAGCAGACCTGGGCAGGGAGCCTACAATGAGCAGTACTTC. Translating it yields CASRPGQGAYNEQYF.

J is TRBJ2-3 and V is TRBV13; 10 positions agree with TRBD2. The germline V gene has CDR1 PRHDT and CDR2 FYEKMQ (reference sequence). CDR3 length: 14 amino acids. V lost 5 bases, J lost 5 bases, and 4 bases stayed unmatched. CDR3 bases: TGTGCCAGCAGCGGACGACTAGCGGGAGATACGCAGTATTTT. Amino acid sequence: CASSGRLAGDTQYF.

The chain links TRBV15 to TRBJ2-5; D uncertain. The CDR3 length is 13 residues. The V gene's germline CDR1 is LNHNV and CDR2 YYDKDF (reference sequence). V lost 3 bases, J lost 4 bases, and 9 bases lay in between. The chain's CDR3 is CATSRSLVETQYF. CDR3 DNA sequence: TGTGCCACCAGCAGGAGCTTAGTAGAGACCCAGTACTTC. Variable domain in full (rest from reference TRBV15 and TRBJ2-5): DAMVIQNPRYQVTQFGKPVTLSCSQTLNHNVMYWYQQKSSQAPKLLFHYYDKDFNNEADTPDNFQSRRPNTSFCFLDIRSPGLGDTAMYLCATSRSLVETQYFGPGTRLLVL.

There are a few counts of this clonotype. V and J are TRBV6-5 and TRBJ1-4; the D is unclear. CDR1 is MNHEY and CDR2 is SVGAGI in the germline V gene. This CDR3 is 15 amino acids long. V lost 1 base, J lost 7 bases, and 13 bases lay in between. CDR3: CASSYFMGSGEKLFF. CDR3 sequence (DNA): TGTGCCAGCAGTTACTTTATGGGGTCGGGTGAAAAACTGTTTTTT.

This clonotype was seen more than once but under ten times. The chain combines TRBV6-2 or TRBV6-3 with TRBJ1-2; no firm D call. V shed 4 bases and J shed 1 base, with 13 bases lying between them. This CDR3 has 15 residues. Germline-derived CDR1 and CDR2 are MNHEY and SVGEGT. The CDR3 DNA is TGTGCCAGCAGTTCGCCATTCCAGAATAACTATGGCTACACCTTC. Translation gives CASSSPFQNNYGYTF.

In regard to this clonotype: Since a much larger clone is just one base distant, this may be a read error. The V gene is TRBV12-3 or TRBV12-4, the J gene TRBJ2-7; D unresolved. V was shortened by 5 bases and J by 7 bases, with 15 bases between the two germline ends. This CDR3 region has 13 residues. The CDR3 bases are TGTGCCAGCAGTATTGACACGGCCTGGGAGCAGTACTTC. It codes for CASSIDTAWEQYF.

The chain combines TRBV29-1 with TRBJ2-3, with 7 bases that match TRBD1. The CDR3 covers 14 residues. J gave up 3 bases and V 4 bases, and 7 bases lay outside the gene matches. Germline CDR1 and CDR2: SQVTM and ANQGSEA. The chain's CDR3 is CSVGGQQHTDTQYF. The CDR3 region has the DNA TGCAGCGTTGGGGGACAGCAACATACAGATACGCAGTATTTT.

V gene TRBV12-3 or TRBV12-4 combines with J gene TRBJ1-2; no reliable D call. V shed 3 bases and J shed 7 bases, with 12 bases lying between them. The CDR3 consists of 13 residues. The CDR3 sequence: CASSFFRNGGYTF. The CDR3, as DNA: TGTGCCAGCAGTTTCTTCAGGAATGGTGGCTACACCTTC.

A note on this clonotype: The junction departs from the called germline gene at one end, perhaps through a read error. This chain joins TRBV20-1 and TRBJ1-2; D unresolved. Germline assignment: CDR1 DFQATT and CDR2 SNEGSKA (reference sequence). The CDR3 is 15 amino acids. The CDR3 bases are TGCAGTGCTAGAGTCCCCCGGCAGACTCACTATGGCCACACCTTC. Residues: CSARVPRQTHYGHTF.

This clonotype was detected only once. The rearrangement links TRBV4-1 to TRBJ2-1, with 13 positions matching TRBD2. Germline-derived CDR1 and CDR2 are MGHRA and YSYEKL. The V and J ends lost 1 base and 5 bases, in that order; junction bases with no gene match: 11. The CDR3 runs 19 residues. CDR3 DNA: TGCGCCAGCAGCCAAGTCCCGACCCCCGGGACTAGCGGGAACAATGAGCAGTTCTTC. Protein product: CASSQVPTPGTSGNNEQFF.

V usage is TRBV5-6 and J usage is TRBJ2-7; 9 nucleotides match TRBD1. The V gene end was trimmed by 2 bases and the J gene end by 3 bases; junction bases not matched to a gene: 12. Germline CDR1 reads SGHDT; CDR2 reads YYEEEE. The CDR3 is made up of 17 amino acids. The CDR3 is CASSLPRQGVKHYEQYF. The CDR3 DNA sequence: TGTGCCAGCAGCTTACCACGACAGGGGGTGAAGCACTACGAGCAGTACTTC.

The J gene is TRBJ2-5, the V gene TRBV25-1; 8 nucleotides match TRBD1. With V trimmed by 4 bases and J by 2 bases, 3 bases remained unmatched. CDR1 is MGHDK and CDR2 is SYGVNS in the germline V gene. The CDR3 has 14 amino acids. CDR3 nucleotide sequence: TGTGCCAGCAGTGGGACAGGGCAACAAGAGACCCAGTACTTC. It is translated as CASSGTGQQETQYF.

The chain links TRBV28 to TRBJ1-2; perhaps TRBD1 as D (5 bases). Trimming stripped 2 bases from V and 4 bases from J, with 17 bases between. CDR1 and CDR2 from the germline V gene are MDHEN and SYDVKM. This CDR3 spans 16 amino acids. The CDR3 sequence is CASSLNRPRLFYGYTF. In DNA, the CDR3 is TGTGCCAGCAGTTTAAACAGGCCAAGGCTGTTCTATGGCTACACCTTC.